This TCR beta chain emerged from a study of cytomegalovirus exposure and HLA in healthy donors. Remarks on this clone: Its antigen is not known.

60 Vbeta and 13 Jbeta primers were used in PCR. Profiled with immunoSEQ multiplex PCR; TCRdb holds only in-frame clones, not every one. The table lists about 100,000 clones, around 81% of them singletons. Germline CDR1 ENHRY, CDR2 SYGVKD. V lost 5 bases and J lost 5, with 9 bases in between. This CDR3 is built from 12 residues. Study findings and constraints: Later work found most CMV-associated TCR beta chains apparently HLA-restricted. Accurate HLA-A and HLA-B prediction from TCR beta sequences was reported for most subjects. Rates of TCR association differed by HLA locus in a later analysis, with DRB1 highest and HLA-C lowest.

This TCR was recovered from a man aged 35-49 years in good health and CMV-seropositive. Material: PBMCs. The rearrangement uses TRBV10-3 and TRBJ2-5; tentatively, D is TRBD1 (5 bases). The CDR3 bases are TGTGCCATCAGTCAGGGCACGGAGACCCAGTACTTC. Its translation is CAISQGTETQYF.